Here is one TCR beta chain with its context. Its antigen remains unidentified. V lost 4 bases to trimming and J lost 3 bases, with 16 bases between them. There are 15 residues in the CDR3. The data belong to a study of glioma-infiltrating T cells. Study-wide findings and caveats: Gliomas, especially low-grade, showed above-expected tissue-blood divergence; non-neoplastic patients showed below. Tissue and blood shared very few CDR3 sequences.

TCR alpha and beta CDR3 regions were amplified from RNA using iRepertoire nested multiplex PCR. MiXCR was run by TCRdb on the multiplex PCR reads, yielding one entry per CDR3 protein. The table lists over 100,000 distinct CDR3 sequences, under 30% of them singletons. The chain employs TRBV12-3 or TRBV12-4 and TRBJ2-7; D is possibly TRBD1 (5 bases). The clonotype comes from a human donor with low-grade glioma or glioblastoma, undergoing nonglioma brain surgery, or in good health (not recorded which). Sequencing input: glioma tissue, nonneoplastic brain tissue, or PBMCs (not recorded which). The CDR3 sequence: CASSSHRRFGYEQYF. The DNA for the CDR3 is TGTGCCAGCAGTTCCCACAGGCGATTTGGCTACGAGCAGTACTTC.